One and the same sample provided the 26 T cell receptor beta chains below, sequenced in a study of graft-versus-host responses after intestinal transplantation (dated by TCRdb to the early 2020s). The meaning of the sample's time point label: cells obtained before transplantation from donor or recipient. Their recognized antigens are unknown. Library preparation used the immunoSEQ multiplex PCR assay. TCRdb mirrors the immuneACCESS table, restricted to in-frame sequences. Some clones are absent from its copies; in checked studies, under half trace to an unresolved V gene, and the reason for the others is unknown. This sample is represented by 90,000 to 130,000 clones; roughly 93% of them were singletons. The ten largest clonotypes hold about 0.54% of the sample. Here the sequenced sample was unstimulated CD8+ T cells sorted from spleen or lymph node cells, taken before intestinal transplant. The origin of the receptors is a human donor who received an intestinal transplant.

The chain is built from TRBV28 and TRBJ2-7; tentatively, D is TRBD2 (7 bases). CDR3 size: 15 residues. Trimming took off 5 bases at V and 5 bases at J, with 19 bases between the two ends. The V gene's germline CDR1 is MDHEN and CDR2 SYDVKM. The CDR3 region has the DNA TGTGCCAGCAGTCCCCGAGGGGGGGCGCCGCACGAGCAGTACTTC. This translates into CASSPRGGAPHEQYF.

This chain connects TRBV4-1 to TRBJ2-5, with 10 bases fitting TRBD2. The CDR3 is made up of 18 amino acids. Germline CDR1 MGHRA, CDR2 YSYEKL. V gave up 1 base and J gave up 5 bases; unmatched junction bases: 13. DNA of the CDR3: TGCGCCAGCAGCCAAGGGGAAAGAAGCGGGAGGGAGGACGAGACCCAGTACTTC. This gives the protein CASSQGERSGREDETQYF.

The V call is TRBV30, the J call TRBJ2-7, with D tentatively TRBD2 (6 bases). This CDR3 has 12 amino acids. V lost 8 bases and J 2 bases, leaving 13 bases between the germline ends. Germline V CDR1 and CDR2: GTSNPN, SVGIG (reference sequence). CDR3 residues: CAALAPTYEQYF. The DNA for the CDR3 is TGTGCCGCTCTAGCGCCGACCTACGAGCAGTACTTC.

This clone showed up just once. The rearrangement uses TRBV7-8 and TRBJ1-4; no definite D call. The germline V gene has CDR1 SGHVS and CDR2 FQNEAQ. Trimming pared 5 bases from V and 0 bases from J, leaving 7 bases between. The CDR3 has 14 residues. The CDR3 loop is CASSKEATNEKLFF. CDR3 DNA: TGTGCCAGCAGCAAAGAAGCAACTAATGAAAAACTGTTTTTT.

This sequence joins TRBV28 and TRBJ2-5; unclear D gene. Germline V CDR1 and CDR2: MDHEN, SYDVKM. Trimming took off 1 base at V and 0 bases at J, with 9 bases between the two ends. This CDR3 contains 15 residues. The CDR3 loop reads CASSLLFGDQETQYF. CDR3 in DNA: TGTGCCAGCAGTTTATTGTTCGGAGACCAAGAGACCCAGTACTTC.

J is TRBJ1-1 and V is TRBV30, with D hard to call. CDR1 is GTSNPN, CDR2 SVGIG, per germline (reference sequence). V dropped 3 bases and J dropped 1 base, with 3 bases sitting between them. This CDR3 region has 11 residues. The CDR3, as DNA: TGTGCCTGGAGGGGGAACACTGAAGCTTTCTTT. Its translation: CAWRGNTEAFF.

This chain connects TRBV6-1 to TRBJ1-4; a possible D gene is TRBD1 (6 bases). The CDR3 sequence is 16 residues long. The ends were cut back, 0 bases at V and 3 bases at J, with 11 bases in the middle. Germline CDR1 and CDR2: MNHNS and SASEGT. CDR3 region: CASSEANGGPNEKLFF. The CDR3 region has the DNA TGTGCCAGCAGTGAAGCGAACGGGGGGCCTAATGAAAAACTGTTTTTT.

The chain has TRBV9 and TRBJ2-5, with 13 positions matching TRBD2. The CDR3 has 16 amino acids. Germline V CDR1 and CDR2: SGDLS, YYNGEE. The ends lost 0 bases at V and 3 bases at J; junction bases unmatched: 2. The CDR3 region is CASSVDGLAGEETQYF. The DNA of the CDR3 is TGTGCCAGCAGCGTAGACGGACTAGCGGGAGAAGAGACCCAGTACTTC.

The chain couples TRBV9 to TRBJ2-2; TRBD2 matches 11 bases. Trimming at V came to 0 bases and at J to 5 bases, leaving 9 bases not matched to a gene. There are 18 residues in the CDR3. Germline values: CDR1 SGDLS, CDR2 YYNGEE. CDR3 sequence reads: CASSVGGSGRALTGELFF. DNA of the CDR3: TGTGCCAGCAGCGTAGGCGGTAGCGGGAGGGCCCTGACCGGGGAGCTGTTTTTT. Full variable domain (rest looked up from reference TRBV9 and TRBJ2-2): DSGVTQTPKHLITATGQRVTLRCSPRSGDLSVYWYQQSLDQGLQFLIQYYNGEERAKGNILERFSAQQFPDLHSELNLSSLELGDSALYFCASSVGGSGRALTGELFFGEGSRLTVL.

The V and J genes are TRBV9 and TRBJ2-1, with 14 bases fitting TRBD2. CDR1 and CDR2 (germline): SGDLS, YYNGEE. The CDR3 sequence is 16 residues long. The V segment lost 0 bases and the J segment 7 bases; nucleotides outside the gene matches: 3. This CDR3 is CASSVEGTSGRNEQFF. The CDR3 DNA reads TGTGCCAGCAGCGTAGAAGGGACTAGCGGGAGAAATGAGCAGTTCTTC.

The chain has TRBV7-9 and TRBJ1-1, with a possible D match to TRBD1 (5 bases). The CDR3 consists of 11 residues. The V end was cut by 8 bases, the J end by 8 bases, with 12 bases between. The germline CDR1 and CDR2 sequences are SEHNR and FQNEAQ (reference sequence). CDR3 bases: TGTGCCAGCTCTAGGACAAGGGAAGCTTTCTTT. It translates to CASSRTREAFF.

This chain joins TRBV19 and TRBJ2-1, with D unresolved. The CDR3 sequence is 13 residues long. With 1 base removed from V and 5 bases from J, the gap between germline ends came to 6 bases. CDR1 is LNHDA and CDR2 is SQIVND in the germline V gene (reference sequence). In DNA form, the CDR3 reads TGTGCCAGTAGTATAGCCGACAACAATGAGCAGTTCTTC. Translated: CASSIADNNEQFF. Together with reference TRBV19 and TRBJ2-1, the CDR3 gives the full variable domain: DGGITQSPKYLFRKEGQNVTLSCEQNLNHDAMYWYRQDPGQGLRLIYYSQIVNDFQKGDIAEGYSVSREKKESFPLTVTSAQKNPTAFYLCASSIADNNEQFFGPGTRLTVL.

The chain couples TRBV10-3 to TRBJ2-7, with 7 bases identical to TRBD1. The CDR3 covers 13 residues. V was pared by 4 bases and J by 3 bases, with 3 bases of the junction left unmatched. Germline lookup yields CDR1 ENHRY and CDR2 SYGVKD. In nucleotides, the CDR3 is TGTGCCATCAGTGTTGGGACAGACTACGAGCAGTACTTC. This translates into CAISVGTDYEQYF.

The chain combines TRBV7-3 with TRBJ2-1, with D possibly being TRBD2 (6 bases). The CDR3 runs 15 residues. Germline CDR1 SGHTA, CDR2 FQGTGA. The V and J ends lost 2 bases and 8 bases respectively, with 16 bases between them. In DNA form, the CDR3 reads TGTGCCAGCAGCTTAGAGGGAGGCCCTCCTCATGAGCAGTTCTTC. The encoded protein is CASSLEGGPPHEQFF.

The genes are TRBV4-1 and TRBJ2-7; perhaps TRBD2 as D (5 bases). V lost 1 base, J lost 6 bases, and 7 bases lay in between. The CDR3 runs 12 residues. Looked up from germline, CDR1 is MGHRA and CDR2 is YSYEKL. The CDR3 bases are TGCGCCAGCAGCCAAGGAGGACTCGAGCAGTACTTC. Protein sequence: CASSQGGLEQYF.

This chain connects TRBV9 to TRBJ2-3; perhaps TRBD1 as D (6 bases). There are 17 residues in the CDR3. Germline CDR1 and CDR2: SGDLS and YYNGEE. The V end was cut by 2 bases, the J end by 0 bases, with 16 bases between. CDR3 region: CASSVDRGSSSTDTQYF. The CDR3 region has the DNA TGTGCCAGCAGCGTTGATAGGGGGTCCTCTAGCACAGATACGCAGTATTTT.

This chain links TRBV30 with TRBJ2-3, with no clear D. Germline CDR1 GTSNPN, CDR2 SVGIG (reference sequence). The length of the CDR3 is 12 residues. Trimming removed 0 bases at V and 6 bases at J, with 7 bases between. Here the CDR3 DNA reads TGTGCCTGGAGTGTGGTTGGGGATACGCAGTATTTT. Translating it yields CAWSVVGDTQYF.

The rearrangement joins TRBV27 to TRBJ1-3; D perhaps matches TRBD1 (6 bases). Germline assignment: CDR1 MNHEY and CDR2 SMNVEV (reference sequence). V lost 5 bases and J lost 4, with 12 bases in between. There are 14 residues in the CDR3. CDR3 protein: CASSVQGSGNTIYF. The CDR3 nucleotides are TGTGCCAGCAGTGTTCAGGGGTCCGGAAACACCATATATTTT.

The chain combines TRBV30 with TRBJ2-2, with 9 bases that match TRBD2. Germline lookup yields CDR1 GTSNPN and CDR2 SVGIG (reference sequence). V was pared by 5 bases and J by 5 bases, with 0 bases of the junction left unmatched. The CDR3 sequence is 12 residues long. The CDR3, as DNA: TGTGCCTGGGGACTAGCGACCGGGGAGCTGTTTTTT. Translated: CAWGLATGELFF.

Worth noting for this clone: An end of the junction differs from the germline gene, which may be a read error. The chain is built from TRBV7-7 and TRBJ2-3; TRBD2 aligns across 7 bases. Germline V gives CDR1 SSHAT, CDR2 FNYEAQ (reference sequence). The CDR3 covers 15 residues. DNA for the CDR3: TGTGCTAGCAGCCTCGGCGCGGGAGGCACAGATACGCAGTATTTT. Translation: CASSLGAGGTDTQYF.

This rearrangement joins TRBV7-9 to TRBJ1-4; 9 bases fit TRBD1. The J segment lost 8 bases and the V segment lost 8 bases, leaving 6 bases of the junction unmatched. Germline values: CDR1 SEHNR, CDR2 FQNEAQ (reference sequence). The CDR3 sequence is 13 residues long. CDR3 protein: CASESDRGEKLFF. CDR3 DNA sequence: TGTGCCAGCGAGTCCGACAGGGGGGAAAAACTGTTTTTT.

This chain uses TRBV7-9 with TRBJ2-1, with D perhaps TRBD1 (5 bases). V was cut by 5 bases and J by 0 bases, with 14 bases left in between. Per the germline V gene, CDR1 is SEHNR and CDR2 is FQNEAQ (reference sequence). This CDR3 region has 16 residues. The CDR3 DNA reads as TGTGCCAGCAGCCGAGACAGTCCCAGCTCCTACAATGAGCAGTTCTTC. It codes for CASSRDSPSSYNEQFF.

The CDR3 reads CASSRGREAFF. Written as DNA, the CDR3 is TGTGCCAGCAGCCGGGGACGGGAAGCTTTCTTT. The V call is TRBV25-1, the J call TRBJ1-1; D perhaps matches TRBD1 (5 bases). Between the trimmed V and J ends, which lost 6 bases and 8 bases, there was a span of 10 bases. This CDR3 spans 11 amino acids. Per the germline V gene, CDR1 is MGHDK and CDR2 is SYGVNS.

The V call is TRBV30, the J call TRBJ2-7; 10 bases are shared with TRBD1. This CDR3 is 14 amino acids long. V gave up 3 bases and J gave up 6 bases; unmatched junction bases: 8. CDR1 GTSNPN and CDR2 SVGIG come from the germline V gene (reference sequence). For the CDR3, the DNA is TGTGCCTGGAGGGACAGGGGGTTTTCGGCCGAGCAGTACTTC. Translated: CAWRDRGFSAEQYF.

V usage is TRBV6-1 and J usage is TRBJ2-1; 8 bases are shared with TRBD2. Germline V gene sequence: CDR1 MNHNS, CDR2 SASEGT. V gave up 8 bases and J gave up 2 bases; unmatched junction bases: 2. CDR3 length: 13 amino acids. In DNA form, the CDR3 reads TGTGCCAGCCGCGGGAGGACCTACAATGAGCAGTTCTTC. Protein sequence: CASRGRTYNEQFF.

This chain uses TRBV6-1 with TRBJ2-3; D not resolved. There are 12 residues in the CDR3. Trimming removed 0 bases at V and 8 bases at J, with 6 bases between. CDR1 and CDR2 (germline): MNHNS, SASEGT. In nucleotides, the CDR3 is TGTGCCAGCAGTGAAGCGCTCGGTACGCAGTATTTT. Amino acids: CASSEALGTQYF.